This entry describes one T cell receptor (beta chain). Assay used: immunoSEQ multiplex PCR; TCRdb lists only in-frame clones, some missing. This sample has some 58,000 clones, with approximately 96% found just once. This CDR3 has 12 amino acids. Germline loops: CDR1 MNHNS, CDR2 SASEGT. V was cut by 6 bases and J by 2 bases, with 8 bases left in between. The data were obtained in a study of T cell changes during pregnancy in multiple sclerosis. The sample here was CD8+ T cells from peripheral blood mononuclear cells, taken after pregnancy. The source of this sequence is a female donor with multiple sclerosis, enrolled in a pregnancy study. The chain links TRBV6-1 to TRBJ2-7; D unclear. The CDR3 here is CASSRIPYEQYF. The CDR3 DNA sequence: TGTGCCAGCAGCAGGATCCCCTACGAGCAGTACTTC.